These T cell receptor beta chains were read from a single sample in a study of shared clonotypes between healthy human individuals. Profiling relied on immunoSEQ multiplex PCR, and the TCRdb table lists in-frame clones only, not all of them. The sample includes millions of clones, 95% of them seen just once. Sequenced: naive CD4+ T cells sorted from blood. All receptors derive from a man aged 18 to 29 in good health. Both conserved end residues are part of each CDR3. The order of the fields is clone size, D gene, V gene, J gene, CDR3 DNA, CDR3 protein. A D gene is named only where the DNA matches it firmly. A row's size may be missing; if present it is once, few, many or a size class.

clone size: -; D gene: -; V gene: TRBV5-1; J gene: TRBJ2-3; CDR3 DNA: TGCGCCAGCAGCTCGACGGCGGGAAGGGCAGATACGCAGTATTTT; CDR3 protein: CASSSTAGRADTQYF
clone size: -; D gene: TRBD2; V gene: TRBV10-1; J gene: TRBJ2-3; CDR3 DNA: TGCGCCAGCAGTGATACAGCGGGGACCGCAGATACGCAGTATTTT; CDR3 protein: CASSDTAGTADTQYF
clone size: -; D gene: -; V gene: TRBV10-3; J gene: TRBJ2-2; CDR3 DNA: TGTGCCATCAGTGATGATGGGGTCGGGGAGCTGTTTTTT; CDR3 protein: CAISDDGVGELFF
clone size: -; D gene: -; V gene: TRBV27; J gene: TRBJ1-5; CDR3 DNA: TGTGCCAGTTCGAGGGGGGTTAGCAATCAGCCCCAGCATTTT; CDR3 protein: CASSRGVSNQPQHF
clone size: -; D gene: -; V gene: TRBV15; J gene: TRBJ2-1; CDR3 DNA: TGTGCCACCAGCAGAGTCCAGTACAATGAGCAGTTCTTC; CDR3 protein: CATSRVQYNEQFF
clone size: -; D gene: TRBD2; V gene: TRBV7-3; J gene: TRBJ2-5; CDR3 DNA: TGTGCCAGCAGCAGAGGGAGGGCAGAGACCCAGTACTTC; CDR3 protein: CASSRGRAETQYF
clone size: -; D gene: TRBD1; V gene: TRBV7-8; J gene: TRBJ1-5; CDR3 DNA: TGTGCCAGCATGGGACAGGGCAATCAGCCCCAGCATTTT; CDR3 protein: CASMGQGNQPQHF
clone size: -; D gene: TRBD2; V gene: TRBV7-2; J gene: TRBJ2-5; CDR3 DNA: TGTGCCAGCAGCTCCGGACTAGCAGAGACCCAGTACTTC; CDR3 protein: CASSSGLAETQYF
clone size: -; D gene: TRBD2; V gene: TRBV13; J gene: TRBJ2-4; CDR3 DNA: TGTGCCAGCAGCCTTGGGACTAGCGGGGGGCGAGGCAAAAACATTCAGTACTTC; CDR3 protein: CASSLGTSGGRGKNIQYF
clone size: -; D gene: TRBD1; V gene: TRBV27; J gene: TRBJ1-6; CDR3 DNA: TGTGCCAGCAGCCGACAGGGAGGAGAATCACCCCTCCACTTT; CDR3 protein: CASSRQGGESPLHF
clone size: -; D gene: TRBD1; V gene: TRBV14; J gene: TRBJ2-5; CDR3 DNA: TGTGCCAGTGCCGGGACAGGCCAAGAGACCCAGTACTTC; CDR3 protein: CASAGTGQETQYF
clone size: once; D gene: -; V gene: TRBV5-1; J gene: TRBJ2-7; CDR3 DNA: TGCGCCAGCAGCCCAACCGGGACACGGGTGAGGGAGCAGTACTTC; CDR3 protein: CASSPTGTRVREQYF
clone size: -; D gene: TRBD1; V gene: TRBV15; J gene: TRBJ2-2; CDR3 DNA: TGTGCCACCAGAACAGGGGGCGGTGGCACCGGGGAGCTGTTTTTT; CDR3 protein: CATRTGGGGTGELFF
clone size: -; D gene: -; V gene: TRBV7-2; J gene: TRBJ1-5; CDR3 DNA: TGTGCCAGCAGCACAGGGATATGGCGTCAGCCCCAGCATTTT; CDR3 protein: CASSTGIWRQPQHF
clone size: -; D gene: -; V gene: TRBV19; J gene: TRBJ1-2; CDR3 DNA: TGTGCCAGTAGTATCGGGGACGGACACTATGGCTACACCTTC; CDR3 protein: CASSIGDGHYGYTF
clone size: -; D gene: TRBD2; V gene: TRBV9; J gene: TRBJ2-2; CDR3 DNA: TGTGCCAGCAGCGCCGGGACTAGCGGGATTTACACCGGGGAGCTGTTTTTT; CDR3 protein: CASSAGTSGIYTGELFF
clone size: -; D gene: -; V gene: TRBV11-2; J gene: TRBJ1-1; CDR3 DNA: TGTGCCAGCAGCTTAGGGGTCACTGAAGCTTTCTTT; CDR3 protein: CASSLGVTEAFF
clone size: -; D gene: TRBD1; V gene: TRBV11-2; J gene: TRBJ2-7; CDR3 DNA: TGTGCCAGCAGCTCTTCCGGGACAGGCTCCTACGAGCAGTACTTC; CDR3 protein: CASSSSGTGSYEQYF
clone size: -; D gene: TRBD2; V gene: TRBV18; J gene: TRBJ2-1; CDR3 DNA: TGTGCCAGCTCACCGGGACTAAGCCACAATGAGCAGTTCTTC; CDR3 protein: CASSPGLSHNEQFF
clone size: -; D gene: -; V gene: TRBV18; J gene: TRBJ2-7; CDR3 DNA: TGTGCCAGCTCACCACAACAGTCCTACGAGCAGTACTTC; CDR3 protein: CASSPQQSYEQYF
clone size: -; D gene: TRBD2; V gene: TRBV7-8; J gene: TRBJ2-1; CDR3 DNA: TGTGCCAGCAGCAACGCCGGGACTATAACCCACAATGAGCAGTTCTTC; CDR3 protein: CASSNAGTITHNEQFF
clone size: -; D gene: TRBD2; V gene: TRBV6-5; J gene: TRBJ2-1; CDR3 DNA: TGTGCCAGCAGTTCAGGGACTAGCGGGGGGAATGAGCAGTTCTTC; CDR3 protein: CASSSGTSGGNEQFF
clone size: -; D gene: -; V gene: TRBV6-5; J gene: TRBJ1-1; CDR3 DNA: TGTGCCAGCATGGGGCCAACCTCAAACACTGAAGCTTTCTTT; CDR3 protein: CASMGPTSNTEAFF
clone size: -; D gene: -; V gene: TRBV4-1; J gene: TRBJ2-7; CDR3 DNA: TGCGCCAGCAGCTCAGACTGGGGGAGCTCCTACGAGCAGTACTTC; CDR3 protein: CASSSDWGSSYEQYF
clone size: -; D gene: TRBD1; V gene: TRBV6-1; J gene: TRBJ2-5; CDR3 DNA: TGTGCCAGCAGTGAAGGGACAGGGGGCTGGGAGACCCAGTACTTC; CDR3 protein: CASSEGTGGWETQYF
clone size: -; D gene: -; V gene: TRBV30; J gene: TRBJ2-2; CDR3 DNA: TGTGCCTGGAGGGGGTATAATGTCGGGGAGCTGTTTTTT; CDR3 protein: CAWRGYNVGELFF
clone size: few; D gene: -; V gene: TRBV30; J gene: TRBJ2-7; CDR3 DNA: TGTGCCTGGAAAGTGTCCCGGCTGCACGAGCAGTACTTC; CDR3 protein: CAWKVSRLHEQYF
clone size: -; D gene: -; V gene: TRBV18; J gene: TRBJ2-1; CDR3 DNA: TGTGCCAGCTCACCACCTGGGACTTACAATGAGCAGTTCTTC; CDR3 protein: CASSPPGTYNEQFF
clone size: -; D gene: TRBD1; V gene: TRBV10-3; J gene: TRBJ2-5; CDR3 DNA: TGTGCCATCAGTAAAAATTCCGGGACAGAAGAGACCCAGTACTTC; CDR3 protein: CAISKNSGTEETQYF
clone size: -; D gene: -; V gene: TRBV2; J gene: TRBJ2-3; CDR3 DNA: TGTGCCAGCAGTGTCGGGCCGGCAGATACGCAGTATTTT; CDR3 protein: CASSVGPADTQYF
clone size: -; D gene: TRBD2; V gene: TRBV5-1; J gene: TRBJ2-7; CDR3 DNA: TGCGCCAGCAGCTTGCTAACACCTAGCGGGTCCCCTACCTACGAGCAGTACTTC; CDR3 protein: CASSLLTPSGSPTYEQYF
clone size: -; D gene: -; V gene: TRBV6-5; J gene: TRBJ1-2; CDR3 DNA: TGTGCCAGCAATCGAGCAGGCAACTATGGCTACACCTTC; CDR3 protein: CASNRAGNYGYTF
clone size: once; D gene: -; V gene: TRBV28; J gene: TRBJ1-2; CDR3 DNA: TGTGCCAGCAGTCCGGGACTCAACTATGGCTACACCTTC; CDR3 protein: CASSPGLNYGYTF
clone size: -; D gene: TRBD1; V gene: TRBV10-1; J gene: TRBJ2-7; CDR3 DNA: TGCGCCAGCAGTGAGTCACTCGGACAGGGGGGGATTTACGAGCAGTACTTC; CDR3 protein: CASSESLGQGGIYEQYF
clone size: -; D gene: TRBD2; V gene: TRBV29-1; J gene: TRBJ2-1; CDR3 DNA: TGCAGCGTTGAAGTTTCCGGGACTAGCGGGGGTAATGAGCAGTTCTTC; CDR3 protein: CSVEVSGTSGGNEQFF
clone size: -; D gene: TRBD2; V gene: TRBV6-1; J gene: TRBJ2-1; CDR3 DNA: TGTGCCAGCAGTGCGCCGGGACTAAGGGTTCCTGAGCAGTTCTTC; CDR3 protein: CASSAPGLRVPEQFF